The 8 T cell receptor beta chains below all came from one sample that was sequenced in a study of cytomegalovirus exposure and HLA in healthy donors (dated by TCRdb to 2015 to 2018). Library creation used the immunoSEQ multiplex PCR assay. For the multiplex PCR, a mixture combining 60 forward primers for TCR Vbeta segments and 13 reverse primers for TCR Jbeta segments was used. What TCRdb holds here is the immuneACCESS table cut down to in-frame rearrangements. Part of the clones is not present; checked against another copy, under half of the missing clones reflect an unresolved V gene, and the others are unexplained. The sample table on file contains about 48,000 clones. 0.9% to 1.2% of the sample is in the top ten clones. Material: PBMCs. The receptors shown here come from a woman aged 40 to 50 in good health and CMV-seronegative.

This rearrangement joins TRBV5-8 to TRBJ1-1; D is unresolved. Trimming shortened V by 7 bases and J by 3 bases, and 13 bases separated the two germline ends. Germline V gives CDR1 SGHTS, CDR2 YDEGEE. The CDR3 totals 13 residues. In DNA, the CDR3 is TGTGCCAGCTCCTGGACTGGGGACACTGAAGCTTTCTTT. This sequence encodes CASSWTGDTEAFF. The entire variable domain, with the rest obtained from reference TRBV5-8 and TRBJ1-1, is as follows: EAGVTQSPTHLIKTRGQQATLRCSPISGHTSVYWYQQALGLGLQFLLWYDEGEERNRGNFPPRFSGRQFPNYSSELNVNALELEDSALYLCASSWTGDTEAFFGQGTRLTVV.

V and J are TRBV27 and TRBJ2-7; no reliable D call. Trimming left V 2 bases short and J 2 bases short, with 7 bases between. CDR3 length: 13 amino acids. Per the germline V gene, CDR1 is MNHEY and CDR2 is SMNVEV (reference sequence). The CDR3 protein is CASSLRQAYEQYF. The CDR3 coding sequence is TGTGCCAGCAGTTTACGGCAGGCCTACGAGCAGTACTTC.

V usage is TRBV6-6 and J usage is TRBJ1-3; 7 positions match TRBD1. Trimming removed 6 bases from V and 4 bases from J; junction bases left unmatched: 9. The V gene's germline CDR1 is MNHNY and CDR2 SVGAGI (reference sequence). This CDR3 spans 15 amino acids. CDR3 coding DNA: TGTGCCAGCAGGAGAGAGGGGGCCGGGGGAAACACCATATATTTT. This sequence encodes CASRREGAGGNTIYF.

V and J are TRBV28 and TRBJ2-7; tentatively, D is TRBD2 (6 bases). Germline CDR1 is MDHEN and CDR2 is SYDVKM. The CDR3 extends over 16 amino acids. Trimming stripped 2 bases from V and 0 bases from J, with 14 bases between. The DNA of the CDR3 is TGTGCCAGCAGTTTAGGGCTAGCGCTGAGCTCCTACGAGCAGTACTTC. Translating gives CASSLGLALSSYEQYF.

This chain links TRBV5-1 with TRBJ2-7; TRBD2 aligns across 15 bases. Germline trimming cut 4 bases from V and 4 bases from J; bases unmatched to any gene: 9. Germline values: CDR1 SGHRS, CDR2 YFSETQ. The CDR3 sequence is 17 residues long. CDR3 protein: CASSVGGLAGGEYEQYF. The CDR3 bases are TGCGCCAGCAGCGTGGGGGGACTAGCGGGAGGAGAGTACGAGCAGTACTTC.

The chain is built from TRBV7-8 and TRBJ2-7; tentative D call: TRBD1 (6 bases). Germline V gives CDR1 SGHVS, CDR2 FQNEAQ. CDR3 length: 12 amino acids. Trimming stripped 3 bases from V and 9 bases from J, with 12 bases between. CDR3 in DNA: TGTGCCAGCAGCTTCCTACAGGGTCTGCAGTACTTC. It translates to CASSFLQGLQYF.

The chain joins TRBV4-2 to TRBJ2-4; D unclear. The CDR3 length is 16 residues. Germline V gives CDR1 LGHNA, CDR2 YNFKEQ. The V and J ends lost 2 bases and 6 bases respectively, with 17 bases between them. The CDR3 sequence is CASSQLILPYVNIQYF. CDR3 nucleotide sequence: TGTGCCAGCAGCCAACTCATCCTACCGTACGTAAACATTCAGTACTTC.

V usage is TRBV30 and J usage is TRBJ2-7; D unresolved. The V gene's germline CDR1 is GTSNPN and CDR2 SVGIG (reference sequence). This CDR3 spans 13 amino acids. Trimming cost V 4 bases and J 1 base, with 11 bases left between them. The CDR3 region is CAWNQDQSYEQYF. The CDR3 DNA sequence: TGTGCCTGGAATCAGGATCAGTCCTACGAGCAGTACTTC.